The subject of this entry is one T cell receptor beta chain. This sample was taken from a study of T cell responses to AZD1222 COVID-19 vaccine. Measured with immunoSEQ multiplex PCR; TCRdb has only the in-frame clones, and not every one. This table has 90,000 to 150,000 clones, approximately 90% appearing once. The clonotype was recovered from an adult who received the MenACWY meningococcal vaccine as a control. Sequencing used peripheral blood, obtained 28 days after the second dose of the MenACWY control vaccine.

The CDR3 reads CASSFPTANTEAFF. CDR3 coding DNA: TGTGCCAGCAGCTTTCCGACAGCAAACACTGAAGCTTTCTTT. The chain links TRBV7-6 to TRBJ1-1; D is perhaps TRBD1 (5 bases). V was clipped by 3 bases and J by 2 bases, with 10 bases between them. This CDR3 comprises 14 residues. Germline-derived CDR1 and CDR2 are SGHVS and FNYEAQ.